This TCR beta chain was found in a study of cytomegalovirus exposure and HLA in healthy donors. Regarding the study as a whole: High specificity and sensitivity for cytomegalovirus status were reported for the classifier. Subsequent analysis showed first-cohort TCR clusters tending to co-occur in more than 95 validation repertoires. As confirmed in vitro, a few CMV-associated chains were specific for CMV antigens.

CDR1 MGHRA and CDR2 YSYEKL come from the germline V gene. The CDR3 has 14 amino acids. The V and J ends lost 8 bases and 0 bases respectively, with 11 bases between them. These donors were members of the roughly 110-subject validation cohort, a group separate from the approximately 640-subject first cohort. Worth noting for this clone: The antigen is unknown.

Libraries were prepared by immunoSEQ multiplex PCR; TCRdb keeps only in-frame clonotypes and omits some of them. The sample gives about 170,000 clones, about nine tenths of which show up once; 4% to 4.5% is in the top ten. This clonotype originated in a man between 18 and 35 years old in good health and CMV-seropositive. This chain uses TRBV4-1 with TRBJ1-5, with D maybe TRBD1 (6 bases). The sample comprised PBMCs. CDR3 in amino acids: CASGQPYSNQPQHF. CDR3 bases: TGCGCCAGCGGACAGCCATATAGCAATCAGCCCCAGCATTTT.